The 25 T cell receptor beta chains in this list originate from one sample, sequenced in a study of T cell responses to AZD1222 COVID-19 vaccine. The repertoire was sequenced with immunoSEQ multiplex PCR; TCRdb's copy has only in-frame clones and lacks some. The sample lists approximately 150,000 clones, around 90% seen once, with roughly 5.2% in the top ten. The sequences come from peripheral blood, collected 28 days after the second dose of the MenACWY control vaccine. These receptors originate from an adult who received the MenACWY meningococcal vaccine as a control.

V gene TRBV11-2 combines with J gene TRBJ2-4; D not certain. Trimming pared 5 bases from V and 0 bases from J, leaving 11 bases between. Per germline, CDR1 SGHAT and CDR2 FQNNGV. The CDR3 spans 15 residues. The CDR3, as DNA: TGTGCCAGCAGCCCACACACGGTAGCCAAAAACATTCAGTACTTC. It codes for CASSPHTVAKNIQYF.

This clone was found once. This rearrangement joins TRBV11-3 to TRBJ1-3; D ambiguous. V lost 3 bases and J 0 bases, leaving 9 bases between the germline ends. The CDR3 extends over 15 amino acids. Germline-derived CDR1 and CDR2 are SGHNT and YENEEA. This CDR3 reads CASSLMVSSGNTIYF. Written as DNA, the CDR3 is TGTGCCAGCAGCTTGATGGTTTCCTCTGGAAACACCATATATTTT.

This clone was picked up one time. The genes are TRBV5-1 and TRBJ1-4; TRBD1 matches at 7 bases. The CDR3 has 14 residues. The germline gives CDR1 SGHRS, CDR2 YFSETQ. The V segment lost 4 bases and the J segment 8 bases; nucleotides outside the gene matches: 8. CDR3 protein: CASSQDRVGEKLFF. CDR3 nucleotides: TGCGCCAGCAGCCAAGACAGGGTCGGGGAAAAACTGTTTTTT.

This chain links TRBV27 with TRBJ2-7, with a tentative D call TRBD2 (6 bases). Germline V gene data show CDR1 as MNHEY and CDR2 as SMNVEV (reference sequence). The CDR3 covers 14 residues. Trimming left V 5 bases short and J 6 bases short, with 17 bases between. The CDR3 region is CASSRRRAGGEQYF. The CDR3 DNA follows: TGTGCCAGCAGTAGGAGAAGGGCCGGGGGCGAGCAGTACTTC.

The V and J genes are TRBV30 and TRBJ2-7; the D is unclear. Trimming pared 3 bases from V and 5 bases from J, leaving 8 bases between. Germline V CDR1 and CDR2: GTSNPN, SVGIG (reference sequence). The CDR3 extends over 11 amino acids. For the CDR3, the DNA is TGTGCCTGGAGCGCCTTCCACGAGCAGTACTTC. Protein: CAWSAFHEQYF.

This chain links TRBV9 with TRBJ2-2; 7 bases match TRBD1. CDR1 is SGDLS and CDR2 is YYNGEE in the germline V gene. Germline trimming cut 2 bases from V and 6 bases from J; bases unmatched to any gene: 7. This CDR3 contains 15 residues. The CDR3 DNA sequence: TGTGCCAGCAGCGTGGGCGACAGGGCTTCCGGGGAGCTGTTTTTT. Translation: CASSVGDRASGELFF.

This sequence joins TRBV6-5 and TRBJ1-5, with TRBD1 matching over 7 bases. The germline gives CDR1 MNHEY, CDR2 SVGAGI. This CDR3 has 14 residues. The trim removed 3 bases at V and 5 bases at J, leaving 4 bases unmatched. CDR3 DNA sequence: TGTGCCAGCAGTTATGGACAGGCGGATCAGCCCCAGCATTTT. Its translation is CASSYGQADQPQHF.

V and J are TRBV5-4 and TRBJ2-2; the D gene is possibly TRBD2 (5 bases). This CDR3 spans 12 amino acids. Trimming pared 7 bases from V and 3 bases from J, leaving 7 bases between. Germline CDR1 SGHNT, CDR2 YYREEE (reference sequence). The CDR3 sequence: CASSADTGELFF. For the CDR3, the DNA is TGTGCCAGCTCAGCGGACACCGGGGAGCTGTTTTTT. Full variable domain (remainder filled in from reference TRBV5-4 and TRBJ2-2): ETGVTQSPTHLIKTRGQQVTLRCSSQSGHNTVSWYQQALGQGPQFIFQYYREEENGRGNFPPRFSGLQFPNYSSELNVNALELDDSALYLCASSADTGELFFGEGSRLTVL.

There are a few counts of this clone. The CDR3 sequence is CSAGLENEQFF. The CDR3 DNA reads as TGCAGTGCGGGATTGGAGAATGAGCAGTTCTTC. The chain combines TRBV20-1 with TRBJ2-1; D not resolved. Germline V gene lookup returns CDR1 DFQATT and CDR2 SNEGSKA (reference sequence). The CDR3 runs 11 residues. The ends were cut back, 6 bases at V and 7 bases at J, with 10 bases in the middle.

V is TRBV18 and J is TRBJ1-2; no definite D call. The CDR3 is 14 amino acids. Per the germline V gene, CDR1 is KGHSH and CDR2 is LQKENI. The V end lost 0 bases, the J end lost 4 bases, and 9 bases lay between the germline ends. The CDR3 DNA reads as TGTGCCAGCTCACCACCCGGGCCGTCCTATGGCTACACCTTC. It encodes CASSPPGPSYGYTF.

This clone was detected a few times. The V and J genes are TRBV7-3 and TRBJ2-1; D gene unclear. The CDR3 length is 14 residues. Trimming removed 5 bases at V and 3 bases at J, with 11 bases between. Germline values: CDR1 SGHTA, CDR2 FQGTGA. The CDR3 region has the DNA TGTGCCAGCAGCCGTCCCCCTAGCTACAATGAGCAGTTCTTC. Protein: CASSRPPSYNEQFF.

This rearrangement joins TRBV9 to TRBJ1-3; the D gene is possibly TRBD1 (5 bases). CDR1 is SGDLS and CDR2 is YYNGEE in the germline V gene. V was cut by 4 bases and J by 4 bases, with 15 bases left in between. CDR3 length: 15 residues. The DNA of the CDR3 is TGTGCCAGCAGCCGAACAGGAGGCACAGGAAACACCATATATTTT. As protein: CASSRTGGTGNTIYF. Full variable domain (rest looked up from reference TRBV9 and TRBJ1-3): DSGVTQTPKHLITATGQRVTLRCSPRSGDLSVYWYQQSLDQGLQFLIQYYNGEERAKGNILERFSAQQFPDLHSELNLSSLELGDSALYFCASSRTGGTGNTIYFGEGSWLTVV.

This clone was detected only once. This sequence joins TRBV5-5 and TRBJ1-2, with 9 bases identical to TRBD1. CDR1 is SGHKS and CDR2 is YYEKEE in the germline V gene (reference sequence). This CDR3 spans 16 amino acids. The V and J ends lost 1 base and 5 bases, in that order; junction bases with no gene match: 9. In DNA form, the CDR3 reads TGTGCCAGCAGCTTGAGGGACAGGGCTTACCCTTATGGCTACACCTTC. Residues: CASSLRDRAYPYGYTF.

The rearrangement links TRBV5-1 to TRBJ1-6; weak D call: TRBD1 (5 bases). With 2 bases removed from V and 0 bases from J, the gap between germline ends came to 15 bases. The CDR3 totals 18 residues. Per germline, CDR1 SGHRS and CDR2 YFSETQ. In DNA, the CDR3 is TGCGCCAGCAGCTTCGCCGGTGACAGTCACTCCTATAATTCACCCCTCCACTTT. Translation gives CASSFAGDSHSYNSPLHF.

The CDR3 sequence is CASSIVGSPQPQHF. DNA for the CDR3: TGTGCCAGTAGTATCGTAGGGAGTCCTCAGCCCCAGCATTTT. The rearrangement joins TRBV19 to TRBJ1-5; D call uncertain. CDR1 is LNHDA and CDR2 is SQIVND in the germline V gene (reference sequence). Between the trimmed V and J ends, which lost 3 bases and 6 bases, there was a span of 12 bases. The CDR3 has 14 amino acids.

The chain employs TRBV12-3 or TRBV12-4 and TRBJ2-1, with 8 nucleotides matching TRBD2. Trimming at V came to 3 bases and at J to 9 bases, leaving 4 bases not matched to a gene. The CDR3 has 13 amino acids. CDR3 in amino acids: CASSFGTRGEQFF. Here the CDR3 DNA reads TGTGCCAGCAGTTTCGGGACTAGAGGTGAGCAGTTCTTC.

V gene TRBV9 combines with J gene TRBJ2-3; TRBD1 agrees at 7 bases. V dropped 3 bases and J dropped 4; count of bases not matched to a gene: 2. The germline V gene has CDR1 SGDLS and CDR2 YYNGEE. The CDR3 has 13 amino acids. CDR3 sequence (DNA): TGTGCCAGCAGCGAAACAGGGGCAGATACGCAGTATTTT. Amino acid sequence: CASSETGADTQYF.

The genes are TRBV11-3 and TRBJ1-4, with 7 bases matching TRBD1. The CDR3 is 14 residues long. Per the germline V gene, CDR1 is SGHNT and CDR2 is YENEEA. J gave up 6 bases and V 6 bases, and 7 bases lay outside the gene matches. CDR3 DNA: TGTGCCAGCAGGTCGACAGGGAGGGATGAAAAACTGTTTTTT. Protein: CASRSTGRDEKLFF.

This sequence joins TRBV10-3 and TRBJ2-5, with D maybe TRBD1 (6 bases). The CDR3 contains 15 residues. V was shortened by 5 bases and J by 0 bases, with 13 bases between the two germline ends. CDR1 is ENHRY and CDR2 is SYGVKD in the germline V gene. CDR3 in DNA: TGTGCCATCAGTACGGGACATCCGTACCAAGAGACCCAGTACTTC. It codes for CAISTGHPYQETQYF.

The rearrangement uses TRBV5-6 and TRBJ1-1; a possible D gene is TRBD1 (5 bases). The CDR3 is 15 amino acids. Germline V gives CDR1 SGHDT, CDR2 YYEEEE. With 1 base removed from V and 4 bases from J, the gap between germline ends came to 14 bases. CDR3 sequence (DNA): TGTGCCAGCAGCTTGATTTCAGCGGGGGGCACTGAAGCTTTCTTT. This codes for CASSLISAGGTEAFF. Supplemented by reference TRBV5-6 and TRBJ1-1, the full variable domain reads DAGVTQSPTHLIKTRGQQVTLRCSPKSGHDTVSWYQQALGQGPQFIFQYYEEEERQRGNFPDRFSGHQFPNYSSELNVNALLLGDSALYLCASSLISAGGTEAFFGQGTRLTVV.

The chain uses TRBV30 and TRBJ1-6; 7 nucleotides align to TRBD1. Germline V gives CDR1 GTSNPN, CDR2 SVGIG (reference sequence). There are 17 residues in the CDR3. Trimming at V came to 6 bases and at J to 0 bases, leaving 11 bases not matched to a gene. The CDR3 reads CACYLTGFSSYNSPLHF. The CDR3, as DNA: TGTGCCTGCTACTTGACAGGGTTCAGCTCCTATAATTCACCCCTCCACTTT.

This clone showed up just once. This sequence joins TRBV7-2 and TRBJ1-1, with 9 bases aligning to TRBD1. Per the germline V gene, CDR1 is SGHTA and CDR2 is FQGNSA. J was trimmed by 4 bases and V by 6 bases; bases with no gene match: 3. The CDR3 spans 13 residues. The CDR3 nucleotides read TGTGCCAGCAGGCTGACAGGGGGCACTGAAGCTTTCTTT. This encodes CASRLTGGTEAFF.

The chain recombines TRBV7-3 with TRBJ2-1, with 8 bases identical to TRBD2. V dropped 5 bases and J dropped 6; count of bases not matched to a gene: 3. Germline assignment: CDR1 SGHTA and CDR2 FQGTGA. CDR3 size: 13 residues. CDR3 region: CASSTTSGNEQFF. In DNA, the CDR3 is TGTGCCAGCAGCACAACTAGCGGCAATGAGCAGTTCTTC.

For this clone: The same CDR3 also results from other DNA sequences found in this sample. The chain carries TRBV6-5 and TRBJ1-2; D gene unclear. This CDR3 has 12 amino acids. V shed 6 bases and J shed 2 bases, with 7 bases lying between them. Germline CDR1 and CDR2: MNHEY and SVGAGI. CDR3: CASSPINYGYTF. In nucleotides, the CDR3 is TGTGCCAGCAGCCCGATCAACTATGGCTACACCTTC.

This clone turned up a few times. This sequence joins TRBV7-2 and TRBJ2-1; D gene uncertain. Germline loops: CDR1 SGHTA, CDR2 FQGNSA. V was cut by 3 bases and J by 5 bases, with 8 bases left in between. The CDR3 length is 13 residues. CDR3 in amino acids: CASSLRGNNEQFF. CDR3 coding DNA: TGTGCCAGCAGCTTGAGAGGAAACAATGAGCAGTTCTTC.